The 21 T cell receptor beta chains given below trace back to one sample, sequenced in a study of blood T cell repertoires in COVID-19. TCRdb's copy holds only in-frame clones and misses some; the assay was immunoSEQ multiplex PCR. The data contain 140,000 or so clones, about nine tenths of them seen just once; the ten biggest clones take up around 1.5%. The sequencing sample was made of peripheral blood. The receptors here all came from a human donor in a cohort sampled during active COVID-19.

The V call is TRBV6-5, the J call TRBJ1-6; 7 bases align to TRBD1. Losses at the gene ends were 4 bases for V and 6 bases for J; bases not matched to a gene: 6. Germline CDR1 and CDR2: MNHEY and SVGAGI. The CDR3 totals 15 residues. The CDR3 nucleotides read TGTGCCAGCAGTTGGACAGGAGCCCGTAATTCACCCCTCCACTTT. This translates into CASSWTGARNSPLHF.

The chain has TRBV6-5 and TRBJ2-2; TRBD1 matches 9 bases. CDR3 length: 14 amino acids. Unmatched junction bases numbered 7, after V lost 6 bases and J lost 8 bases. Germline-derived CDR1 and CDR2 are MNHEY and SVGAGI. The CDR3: CASRRDREIGELFF. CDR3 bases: TGTGCCAGCAGACGGGACAGGGAGATAGGGGAGCTGTTTTTT.

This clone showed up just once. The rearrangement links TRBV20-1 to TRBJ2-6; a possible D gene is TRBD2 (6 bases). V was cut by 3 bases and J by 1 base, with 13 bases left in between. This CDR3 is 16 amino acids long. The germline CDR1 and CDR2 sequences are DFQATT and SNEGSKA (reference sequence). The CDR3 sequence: CSASRGAGSGANVLTF. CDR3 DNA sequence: TGCAGTGCTAGTCGCGGTGCGGGGTCTGGGGCCAACGTCCTGACTTTC.

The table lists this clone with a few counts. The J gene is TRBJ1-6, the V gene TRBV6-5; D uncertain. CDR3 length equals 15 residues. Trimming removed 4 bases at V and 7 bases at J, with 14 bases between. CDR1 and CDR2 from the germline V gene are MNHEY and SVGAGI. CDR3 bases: TGTGCCAGCAGTTTGGGCAGGAATAGAAATTCACCCCTCCACTTT. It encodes CASSLGRNRNSPLHF.

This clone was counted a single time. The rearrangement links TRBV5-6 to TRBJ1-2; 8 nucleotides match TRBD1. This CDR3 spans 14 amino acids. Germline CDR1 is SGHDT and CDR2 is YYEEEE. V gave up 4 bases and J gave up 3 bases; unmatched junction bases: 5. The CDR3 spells CASSMLTGDYGYTF. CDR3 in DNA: TGTGCCAGCAGCATGCTGACAGGGGACTATGGCTACACCTTC.

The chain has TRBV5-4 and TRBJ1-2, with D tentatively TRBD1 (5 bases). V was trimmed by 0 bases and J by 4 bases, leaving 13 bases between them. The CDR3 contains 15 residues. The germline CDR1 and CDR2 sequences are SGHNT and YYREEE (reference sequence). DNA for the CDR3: TGTGCCAGCAGCTTGGGGGGGGAGGTTTTCTATGGCTACACCTTC. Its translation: CASSLGGEVFYGYTF. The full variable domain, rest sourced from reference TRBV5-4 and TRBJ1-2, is ETGVTQSPTHLIKTRGQQVTLRCSSQSGHNTVSWYQQALGQGPQFIFQYYREEENGRGNFPPRFSGLQFPNYSSELNVNALELDDSALYLCASSLGGEVFYGYTFGSGTRLTVV.

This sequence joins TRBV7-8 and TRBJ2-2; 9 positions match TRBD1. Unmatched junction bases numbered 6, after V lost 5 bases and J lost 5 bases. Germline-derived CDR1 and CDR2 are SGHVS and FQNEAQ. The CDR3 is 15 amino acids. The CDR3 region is CASSASTGGTGELFF. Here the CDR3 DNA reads TGTGCCAGCAGCGCCTCGACAGGGGGTACCGGGGAGCTGTTTTTT.

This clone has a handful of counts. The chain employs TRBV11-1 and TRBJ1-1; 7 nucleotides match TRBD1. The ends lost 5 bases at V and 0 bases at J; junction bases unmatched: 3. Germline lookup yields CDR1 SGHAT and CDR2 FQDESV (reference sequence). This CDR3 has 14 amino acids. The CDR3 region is CASSADRVNTEAFF. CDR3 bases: TGTGCCAGCAGCGCCGACAGGGTGAACACTGAAGCTTTCTTT.

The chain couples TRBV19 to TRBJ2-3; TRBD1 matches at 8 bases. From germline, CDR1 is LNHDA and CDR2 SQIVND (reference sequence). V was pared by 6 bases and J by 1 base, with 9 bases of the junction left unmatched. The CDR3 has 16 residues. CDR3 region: CASRDRGGQGTDTQYF. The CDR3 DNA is TGTGCCAGTAGAGATCGAGGGGGACAGGGCACAGATACGCAGTATTTT.

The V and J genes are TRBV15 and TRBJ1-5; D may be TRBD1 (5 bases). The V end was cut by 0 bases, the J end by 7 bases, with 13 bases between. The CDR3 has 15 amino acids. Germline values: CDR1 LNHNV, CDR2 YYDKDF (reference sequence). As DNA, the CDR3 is TGTGCCACCAGCAGAGATAGTTCAGGGTTGCAGCCCCAGCATTTT. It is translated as CATSRDSSGLQPQHF.

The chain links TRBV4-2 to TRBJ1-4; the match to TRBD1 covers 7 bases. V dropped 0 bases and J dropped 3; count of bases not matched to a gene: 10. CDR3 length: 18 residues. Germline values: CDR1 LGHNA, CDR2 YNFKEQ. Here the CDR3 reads CASSQDLGWGQPNEKLFF. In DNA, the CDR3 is TGTGCCAGCAGCCAAGATTTGGGATGGGGACAGCCTAATGAAAAACTGTTTTTT.

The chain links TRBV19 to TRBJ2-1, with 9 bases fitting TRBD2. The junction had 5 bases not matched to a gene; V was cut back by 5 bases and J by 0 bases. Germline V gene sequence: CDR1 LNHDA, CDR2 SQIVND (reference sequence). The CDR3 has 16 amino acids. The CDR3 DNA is TGTGCCAGTAGTCGCGGACTAGCGAGCTCCTACAATGAGCAGTTCTTC. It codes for CASSRGLASSYNEQFF.

CDR3 loop: CAISESRQYQETQYF. Written as DNA, the CDR3 is TGTGCCATCAGTGAGTCCAGACAGTACCAAGAGACCCAGTACTTC. The chain combines TRBV10-3 with TRBJ2-5, with D maybe TRBD1 (5 bases). This CDR3 contains 15 residues. The germline CDR1 and CDR2 sequences are ENHRY and SYGVKD. The V end lost 0 bases, the J end lost 0 bases, and 8 bases lay between the germline ends.

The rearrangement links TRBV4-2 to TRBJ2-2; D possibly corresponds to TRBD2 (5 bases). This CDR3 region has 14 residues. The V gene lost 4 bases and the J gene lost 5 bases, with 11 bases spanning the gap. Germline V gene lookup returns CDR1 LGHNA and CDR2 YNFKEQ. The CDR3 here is CASSRREGTGELFF. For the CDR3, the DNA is TGTGCCAGCAGCCGCCGAGAGGGTACCGGGGAGCTGTTTTTT.

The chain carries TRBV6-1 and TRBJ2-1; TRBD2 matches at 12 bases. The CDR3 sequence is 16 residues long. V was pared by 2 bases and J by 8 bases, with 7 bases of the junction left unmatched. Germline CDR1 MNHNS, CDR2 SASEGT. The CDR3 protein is CASSELAGGLNHEQFF. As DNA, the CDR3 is TGTGCCAGCAGTGAACTAGCGGGGGGGCTGAATCATGAGCAGTTCTTC.

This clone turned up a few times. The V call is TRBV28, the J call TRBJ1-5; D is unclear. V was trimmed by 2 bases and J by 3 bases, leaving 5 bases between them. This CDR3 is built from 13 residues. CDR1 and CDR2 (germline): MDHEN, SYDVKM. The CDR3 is CASSLLNNQPQHF. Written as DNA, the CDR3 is TGTGCCAGCAGTTTACTAAACAATCAGCCCCAGCATTTT.

The CDR3 is CASSLVQGGYGYTF. In DNA, the CDR3 is TGTGCCAGCAGCTTAGTCCAGGGAGGCTATGGCTACACCTTC. The chain recombines TRBV7-2 with TRBJ1-2; tentatively, D is TRBD1 (5 bases). The V gene's germline CDR1 is SGHTA and CDR2 FQGNSA. The CDR3 is 14 amino acids. V was cut by 1 base and J by 4 bases, with 10 bases left in between.

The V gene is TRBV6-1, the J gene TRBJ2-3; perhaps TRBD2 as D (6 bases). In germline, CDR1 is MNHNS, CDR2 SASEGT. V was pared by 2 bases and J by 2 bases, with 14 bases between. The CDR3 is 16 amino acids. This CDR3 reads CASSEWGLASTDTQYF. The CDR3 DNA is TGTGCCAGCAGTGAATGGGGACTGGCCTCCACAGATACGCAGTATTTT.

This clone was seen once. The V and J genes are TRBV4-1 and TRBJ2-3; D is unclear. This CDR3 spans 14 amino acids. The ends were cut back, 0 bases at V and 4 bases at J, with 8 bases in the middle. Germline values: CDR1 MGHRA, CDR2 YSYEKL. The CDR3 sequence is CASSQERYPDTQYF. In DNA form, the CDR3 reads TGCGCCAGCAGCCAAGAGCGATACCCAGATACGCAGTATTTT.

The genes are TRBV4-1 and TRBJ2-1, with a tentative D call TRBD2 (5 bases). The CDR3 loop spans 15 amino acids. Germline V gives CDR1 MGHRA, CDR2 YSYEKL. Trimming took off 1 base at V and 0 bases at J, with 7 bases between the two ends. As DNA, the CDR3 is TGCGCCAGCAGCCAAGGGGAGAGCTCCTACAATGAGCAGTTCTTC. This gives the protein CASSQGESSYNEQFF.

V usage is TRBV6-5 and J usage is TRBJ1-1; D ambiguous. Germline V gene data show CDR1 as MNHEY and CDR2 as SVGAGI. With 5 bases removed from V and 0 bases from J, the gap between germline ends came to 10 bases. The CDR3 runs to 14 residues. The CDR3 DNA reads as TGTGCCAGCAGTCCGGGCGGGGTGAACACTGAAGCTTTCTTT. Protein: CASSPGGVNTEAFF.